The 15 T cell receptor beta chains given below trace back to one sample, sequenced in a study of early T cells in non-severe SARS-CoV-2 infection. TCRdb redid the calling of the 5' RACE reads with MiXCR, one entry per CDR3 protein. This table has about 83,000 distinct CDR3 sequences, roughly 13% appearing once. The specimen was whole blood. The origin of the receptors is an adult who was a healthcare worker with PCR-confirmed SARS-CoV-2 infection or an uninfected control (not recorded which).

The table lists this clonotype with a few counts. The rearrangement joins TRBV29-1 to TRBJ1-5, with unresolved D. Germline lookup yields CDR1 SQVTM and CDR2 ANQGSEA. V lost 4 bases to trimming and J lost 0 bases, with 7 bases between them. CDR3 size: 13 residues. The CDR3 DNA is TGCAGCGTTGTAACAGTTAGCAATCAGCCCCAGCATTTT. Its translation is CSVVTVSNQPQHF.

The CDR3 DNA sequence: TGTGCCAGCAGCCATCGGGGGAATACGCAGTATTTT. It codes for CASSHRGNTQYF. V is TRBV11-1 and J is TRBJ2-3, with D tentatively TRBD2 (6 bases). CDR3 length: 12 amino acids. Germline lookup yields CDR1 SGHAT and CDR2 FQDESV (reference sequence). V lost 5 bases, J lost 7 bases, and 10 bases lay in between.

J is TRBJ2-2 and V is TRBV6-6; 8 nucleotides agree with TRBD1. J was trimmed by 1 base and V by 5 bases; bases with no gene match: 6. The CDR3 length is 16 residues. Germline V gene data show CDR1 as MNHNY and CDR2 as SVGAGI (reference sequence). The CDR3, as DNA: TGTGCCAGCAGTAATACAGGGGGTGTGAACACCGGGGAGCTGTTTTTT. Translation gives CASSNTGGVNTGELFF.

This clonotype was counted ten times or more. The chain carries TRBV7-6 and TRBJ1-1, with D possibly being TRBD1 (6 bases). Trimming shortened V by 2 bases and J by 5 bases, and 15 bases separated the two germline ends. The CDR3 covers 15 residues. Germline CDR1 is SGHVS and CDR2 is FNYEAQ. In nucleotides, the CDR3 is TGTGCCAGCAGCTTAAGCCGGGGAGGGGGGACTGAAGCTTTCTTT. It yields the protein CASSLSRGGGTEAFF.

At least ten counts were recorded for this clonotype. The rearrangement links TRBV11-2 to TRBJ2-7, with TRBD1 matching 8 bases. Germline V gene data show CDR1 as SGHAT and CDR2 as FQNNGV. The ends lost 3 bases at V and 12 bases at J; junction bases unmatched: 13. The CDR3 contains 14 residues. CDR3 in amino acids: CASSFRAGGAWAYF. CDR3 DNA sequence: TGTGCCAGCAGCTTTAGGGCAGGGGGCGCCTGGGCGTACTTC.

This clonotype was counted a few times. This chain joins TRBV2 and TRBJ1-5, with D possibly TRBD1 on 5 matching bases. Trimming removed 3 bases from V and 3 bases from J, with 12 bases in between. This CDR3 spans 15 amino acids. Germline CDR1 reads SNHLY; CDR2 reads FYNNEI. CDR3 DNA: TGTGCCAGCAGTGATCTAGGGACCCCCAATCAGCCCCAGCATTTT. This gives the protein CASSDLGTPNQPQHF.

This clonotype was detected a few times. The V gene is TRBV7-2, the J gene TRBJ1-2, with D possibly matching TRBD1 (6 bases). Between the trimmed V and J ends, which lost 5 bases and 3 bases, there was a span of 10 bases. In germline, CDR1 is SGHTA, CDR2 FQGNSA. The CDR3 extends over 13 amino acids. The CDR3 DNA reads TGTGCCAGCAGCGCGGACAGTTACTATGGCTACACCTTC. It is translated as CASSADSYYGYTF. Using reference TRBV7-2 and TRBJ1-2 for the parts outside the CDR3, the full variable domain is GAGVSQSPSNKVTEKGKDVELRCDPISGHTALYWYRQSLGQGLEFLIYFQGNSAPDKSGLPSDRFSAERTGGSVSTLTIQRTQQEDSAVYLCASSADSYYGYTFGSGTRLTVV.

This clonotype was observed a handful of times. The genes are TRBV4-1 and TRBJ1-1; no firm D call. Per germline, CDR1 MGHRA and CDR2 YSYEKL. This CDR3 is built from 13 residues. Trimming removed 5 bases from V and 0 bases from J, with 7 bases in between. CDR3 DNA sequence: TGCGCCAGCAGCTACAGCATGAACACTGAAGCTTTCTTT. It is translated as CASSYSMNTEAFF.

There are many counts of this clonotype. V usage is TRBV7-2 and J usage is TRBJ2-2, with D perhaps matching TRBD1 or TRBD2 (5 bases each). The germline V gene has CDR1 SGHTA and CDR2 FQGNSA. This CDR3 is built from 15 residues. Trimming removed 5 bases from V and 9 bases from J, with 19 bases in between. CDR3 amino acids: CASSPDRGFSWELFF. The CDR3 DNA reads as TGTGCCAGCAGCCCTGACCGGGGCTTTTCTTGGGAGCTGTTTTTT.

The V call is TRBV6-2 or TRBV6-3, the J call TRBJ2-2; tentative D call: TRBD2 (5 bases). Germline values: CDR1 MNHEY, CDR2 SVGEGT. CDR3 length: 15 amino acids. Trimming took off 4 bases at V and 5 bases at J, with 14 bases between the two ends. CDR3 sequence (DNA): TGTGCCAGCAGTTCCCTGCCTACGGGGACCGGGGAGCTGTTTTTT. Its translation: CASSSLPTGTGELFF.

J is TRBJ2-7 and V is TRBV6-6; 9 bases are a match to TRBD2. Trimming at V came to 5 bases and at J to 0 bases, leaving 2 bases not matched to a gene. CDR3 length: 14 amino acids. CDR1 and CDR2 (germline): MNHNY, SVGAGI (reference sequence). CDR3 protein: CASSQRGDSYEQYF. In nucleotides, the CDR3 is TGTGCCAGCAGTCAGCGGGGGGACTCCTACGAGCAGTACTTC.

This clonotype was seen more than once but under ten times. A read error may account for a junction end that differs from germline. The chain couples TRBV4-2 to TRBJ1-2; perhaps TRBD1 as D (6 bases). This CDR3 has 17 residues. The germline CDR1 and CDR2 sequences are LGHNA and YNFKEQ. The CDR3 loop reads CASSQGQTTFGNYGYTF. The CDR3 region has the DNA TGTGCCAGCAGTCAAGGACAGACCACCTTCGGGAACTATGGCTACACCTTC.

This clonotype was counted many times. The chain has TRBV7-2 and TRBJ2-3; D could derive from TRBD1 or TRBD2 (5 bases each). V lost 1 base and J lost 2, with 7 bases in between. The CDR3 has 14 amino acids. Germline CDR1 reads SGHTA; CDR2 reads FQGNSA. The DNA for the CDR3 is TGTGCCAGCAGCTTAGTGGGGGTCACAGATACGCAGTATTTT. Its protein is CASSLVGVTDTQYF. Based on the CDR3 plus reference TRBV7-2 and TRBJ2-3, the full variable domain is GAGVSQSPSNKVTEKGKDVELRCDPISGHTALYWYRQSLGQGLEFLIYFQGNSAPDKSGLPSDRFSAERTGGSVSTLTIQRTQQEDSAVYLCASSLVGVTDTQYFGPGTRLTVL.

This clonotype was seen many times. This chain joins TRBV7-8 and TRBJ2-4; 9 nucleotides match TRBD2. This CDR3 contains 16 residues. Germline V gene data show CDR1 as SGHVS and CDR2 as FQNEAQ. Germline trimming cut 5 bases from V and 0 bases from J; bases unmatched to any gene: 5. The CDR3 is CASSQAGGLAKNIQYF. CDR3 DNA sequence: TGTGCCAGCAGCCAAGCGGGGGGTCTAGCCAAAAACATTCAGTACTTC.

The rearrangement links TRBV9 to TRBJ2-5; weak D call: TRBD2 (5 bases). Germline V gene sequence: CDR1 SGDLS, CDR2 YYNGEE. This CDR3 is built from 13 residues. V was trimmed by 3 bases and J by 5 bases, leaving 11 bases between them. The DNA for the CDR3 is TGTGCCAGCAGCGGGGGAGTCGCGGAGACCCAGTACTTC. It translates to CASSGGVAETQYF.